The following is a T cell receptor (beta chain) sequence with its context. Its specificity is unknown. Generated by immunoSEQ multiplex PCR, the TCRdb table keeps only in-frame clones and is missing some. The sample has some 130,000 clones, more than 70% seen once. The sample originates from a study of PD-1 blockade in mismatch repair-deficient tumors. Study details: Patients had 12 mismatch repair-deficient cancer types, all previously treated and progressing.

Every patient had mismatch repair deficiency by PCR or immunohistochemistry. The TCR-sequenced patients were a few responders to pembrolizumab. Study-wide findings and caveats: Tumor-resident clones, often undetectable pretreatment in blood, expanded then contracted after pembrolizumab.

After removal of 9 bases from V and 0 bases from J, the junction contained 8 bases not matched to a gene. Per the germline V gene, CDR1 is SGHRS and CDR2 is YFSETQ. This CDR3 has 16 amino acids. The sample was peripheral blood, taken approximately 72 weeks after starting pembrolizumab. The chain has TRBV5-1 and TRBJ2-2; 10 nucleotides agree with TRBD2. The TCR originated in an adult with mismatch repair-deficient cancer. This CDR3 reads CATRTSGYANTGELFF. The CDR3, as DNA: TGCGCCACCAGGACTAGCGGATACGCGAACACCGGGGAGCTGTTTTTT.